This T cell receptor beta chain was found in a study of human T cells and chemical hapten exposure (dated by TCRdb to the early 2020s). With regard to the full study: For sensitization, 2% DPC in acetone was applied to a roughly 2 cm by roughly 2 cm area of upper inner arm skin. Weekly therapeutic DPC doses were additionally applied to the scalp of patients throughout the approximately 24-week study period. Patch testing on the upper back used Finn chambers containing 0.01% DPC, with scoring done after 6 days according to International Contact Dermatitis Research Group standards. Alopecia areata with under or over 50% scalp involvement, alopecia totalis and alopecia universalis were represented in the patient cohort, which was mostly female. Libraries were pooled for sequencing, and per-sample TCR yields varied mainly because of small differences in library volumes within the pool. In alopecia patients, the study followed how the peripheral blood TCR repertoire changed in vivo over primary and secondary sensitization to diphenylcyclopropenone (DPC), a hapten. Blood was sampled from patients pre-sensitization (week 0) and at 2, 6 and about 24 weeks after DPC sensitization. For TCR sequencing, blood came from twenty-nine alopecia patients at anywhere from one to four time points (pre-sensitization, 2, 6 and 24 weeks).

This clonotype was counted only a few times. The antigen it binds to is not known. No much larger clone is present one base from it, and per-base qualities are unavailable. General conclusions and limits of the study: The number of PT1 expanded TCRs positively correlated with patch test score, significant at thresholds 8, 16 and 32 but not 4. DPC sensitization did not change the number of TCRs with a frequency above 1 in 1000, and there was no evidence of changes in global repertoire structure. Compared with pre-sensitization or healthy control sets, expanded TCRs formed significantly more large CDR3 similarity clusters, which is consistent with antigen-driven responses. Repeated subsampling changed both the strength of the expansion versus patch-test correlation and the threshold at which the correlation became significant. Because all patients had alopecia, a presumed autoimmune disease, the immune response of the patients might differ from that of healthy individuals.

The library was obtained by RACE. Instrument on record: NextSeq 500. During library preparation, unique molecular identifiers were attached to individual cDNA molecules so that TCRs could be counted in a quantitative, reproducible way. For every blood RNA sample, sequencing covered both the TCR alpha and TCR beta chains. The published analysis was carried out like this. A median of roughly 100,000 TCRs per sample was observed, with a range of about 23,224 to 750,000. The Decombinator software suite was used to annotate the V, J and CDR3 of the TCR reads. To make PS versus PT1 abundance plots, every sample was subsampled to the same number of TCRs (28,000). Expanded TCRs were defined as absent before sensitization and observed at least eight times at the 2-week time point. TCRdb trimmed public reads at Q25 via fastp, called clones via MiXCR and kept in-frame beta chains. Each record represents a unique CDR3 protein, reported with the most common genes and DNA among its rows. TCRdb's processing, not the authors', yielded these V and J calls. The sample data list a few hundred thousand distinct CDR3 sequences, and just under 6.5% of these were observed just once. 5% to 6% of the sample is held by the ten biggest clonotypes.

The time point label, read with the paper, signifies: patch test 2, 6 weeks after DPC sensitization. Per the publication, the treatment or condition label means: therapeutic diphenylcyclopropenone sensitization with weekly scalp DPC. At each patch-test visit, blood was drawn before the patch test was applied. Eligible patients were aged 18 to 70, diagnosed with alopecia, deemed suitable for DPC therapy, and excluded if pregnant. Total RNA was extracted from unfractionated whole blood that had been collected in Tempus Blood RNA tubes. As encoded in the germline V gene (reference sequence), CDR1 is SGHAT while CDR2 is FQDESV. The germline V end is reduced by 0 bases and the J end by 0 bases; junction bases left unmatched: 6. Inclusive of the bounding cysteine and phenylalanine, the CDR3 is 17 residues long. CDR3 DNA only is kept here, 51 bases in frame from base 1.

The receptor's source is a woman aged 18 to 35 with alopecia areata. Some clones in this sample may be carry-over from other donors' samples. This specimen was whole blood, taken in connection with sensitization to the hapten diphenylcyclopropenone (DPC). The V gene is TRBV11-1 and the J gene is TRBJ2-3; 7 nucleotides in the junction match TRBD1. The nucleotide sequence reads TGTGCCAGCAGCTTAGCCCGAACAGGGGCGAGCACAGATACGCAGTATTTT. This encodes CASSLARTGASTDTQYF.